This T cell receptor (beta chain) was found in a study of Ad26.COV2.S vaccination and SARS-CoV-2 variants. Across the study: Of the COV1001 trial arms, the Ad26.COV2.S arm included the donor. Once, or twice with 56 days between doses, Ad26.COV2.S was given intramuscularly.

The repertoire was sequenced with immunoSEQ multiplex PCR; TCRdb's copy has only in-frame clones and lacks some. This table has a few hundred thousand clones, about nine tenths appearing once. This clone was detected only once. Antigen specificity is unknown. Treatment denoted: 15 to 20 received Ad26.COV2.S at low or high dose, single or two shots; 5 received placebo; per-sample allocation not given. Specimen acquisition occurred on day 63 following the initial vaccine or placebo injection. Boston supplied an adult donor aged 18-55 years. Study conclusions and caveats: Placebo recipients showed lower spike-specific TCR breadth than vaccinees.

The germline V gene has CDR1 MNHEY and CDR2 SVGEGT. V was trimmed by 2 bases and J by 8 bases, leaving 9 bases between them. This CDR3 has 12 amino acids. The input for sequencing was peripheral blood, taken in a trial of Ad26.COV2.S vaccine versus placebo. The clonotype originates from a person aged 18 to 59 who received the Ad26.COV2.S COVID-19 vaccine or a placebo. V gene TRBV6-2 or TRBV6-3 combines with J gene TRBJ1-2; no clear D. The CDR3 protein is CASSYEQWGYTF. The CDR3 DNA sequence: TGTGCCAGCAGTTACGAACAGTGGGGCTACACCTTC.